Listed below are T cell receptor beta chains from one sample, sequenced in a study of technical replicates of blood from several donors. Only in-frame clones appear in the TCRdb table, and some are missing; sequencing was by immunoSEQ multiplex PCR. The table includes just over 75,000 clones, about 92% detected once. Sequencing input: T cells isolated from PBMCs. These TCRs come from a human donor in good health. The CDR3 runs from the conserved cysteine through the conserved F or W. A D gene is named only where the DNA matches it firmly. A row's size may be missing; if present it is once, few, many or a size class.

j_gene: TRBJ2-7
abundance: -
d_gene: -
v_gene: TRBV7-9
len: 14
CDR3nt: TGTGCCAGCAGCTTAGGAGACGGGTCCTACGAGCAGTACTTC
CDR3aa: CASSLGDGSYEQYF

j_gene: TRBJ1-2
abundance: -
d_gene: TRBD1
v_gene: TRBV10-3
len: 14
CDR3nt: TGTGCCATCAGTGGGTCGGCTACAGGGGTTGGCTACACCTTC
CDR3aa: CAISGSATGVGYTF

j_gene: TRBJ1-1
abundance: -
d_gene: TRBD1
v_gene: TRBV7-3
len: 13
CDR3nt: TGTGCCAGCAGCTTAGGGGACAGCACTGAAGCTTTCTTT
CDR3aa: CASSLGDSTEAFF

j_gene: TRBJ1-2
abundance: -
d_gene: -
v_gene: TRBV7-3
len: 13
CDR3nt: TGTGCCAGCGGTCCACAGTTCCGTTATGGCTACACCTTC
CDR3aa: CASGPQFRYGYTF

j_gene: TRBJ2-1
abundance: -
d_gene: -
v_gene: TRBV27
len: 13
CDR3nt: TGTGCCAGCAGTTTTACTAGGATCAATGAGCAGTTCTTC
CDR3aa: CASSFTRINEQFF

j_gene: TRBJ2-1
abundance: -
d_gene: -
v_gene: TRBV30
len: 14
CDR3nt: TGTGCCTGGAGAAAAACGGGAGCGGTCGATGAGCAGTTCTTC
CDR3aa: CAWRKTGAVDEQFF

j_gene: TRBJ2-3
abundance: -
d_gene: TRBD1
v_gene: TRBV29-1
len: 14
CDR3nt: TGCAGCGTTGAAGATCGAGGGGGCCCAGATACGCAGTATTTT
CDR3aa: CSVEDRGGPDTQYF

j_gene: TRBJ2-7
abundance: -
d_gene: -
v_gene: TRBV11-2
len: 13
CDR3nt: TGTGCCAGCAGCCGGGACATTTACACCGAGCAGTACTTC
CDR3aa: CASSRDIYTEQYF

j_gene: TRBJ1-4
abundance: -
d_gene: -
v_gene: TRBV5-4
len: 14
CDR3nt: TGTGCCAGCAGCTTGGCGGGGGGAGAGGAAAAACTGTTTTTT
CDR3aa: CASSLAGGEEKLFF

j_gene: TRBJ2-1
abundance: -
d_gene: TRBD1
v_gene: TRBV6-5
len: 16
CDR3nt: TGTGCCAGCAGTTACGGGGACAGGGTTAAAAGTTTAAAGCAGTTCTTC
CDR3aa: CASSYGDRVKSLKQFF

j_gene: TRBJ2-1
abundance: -
d_gene: -
v_gene: TRBV6-1
len: 16
CDR3nt: TGTGCCAGCAGTGAGGCTAGCGAAAGCTCCTACAATGAGCAGTTCTTC
CDR3aa: CASSEASESSYNEQFF

j_gene: TRBJ1-1
abundance: -
d_gene: -
v_gene: TRBV19
len: 14
CDR3nt: TGTGCCTCTAAAGGAAGGGGCGAGAACACTGAAGCTTTCTTT
CDR3aa: CASKGRGENTEAFF

j_gene: TRBJ1-2
abundance: -
d_gene: -
v_gene: TRBV5-1
len: 13
CDR3nt: TGCGCCAGCAGGGTTACAGGCTCCTATGGCTACACCTTC
CDR3aa: CASRVTGSYGYTF

j_gene: TRBJ2-7
abundance: -
d_gene: TRBD2
v_gene: TRBV25-1
len: 12
CDR3nt: TGTGCCAGCACGGGAGGGATCAACGAGCAGTACTTC
CDR3aa: CASTGGINEQYF

j_gene: TRBJ1-1
abundance: -
d_gene: -
v_gene: TRBV6-5
len: 11
CDR3nt: TGTGCCAGCAGAAGGCAGGGTGAAGCTTTCTTT
CDR3aa: CASRRQGEAFF

j_gene: TRBJ1-5
abundance: -
d_gene: -
v_gene: TRBV6-5
len: 14
CDR3nt: TGTGCCAGCAGTACGGGGGGTACGGATCAGCCCCAGCATTTT
CDR3aa: CASSTGGTDQPQHF

j_gene: TRBJ1-5
abundance: many
d_gene: -
v_gene: TRBV6-6
len: 16
CDR3nt: TGTGCCAGCAGTTCCCTGGCAGGGGCGACCAATCAGCCCCAGCATTTT
CDR3aa: CASSSLAGATNQPQHF

j_gene: TRBJ2-1
abundance: -
d_gene: TRBD2
v_gene: TRBV6-5
len: 14
CDR3nt: TGTGCCAGCAGAATAGCGGGAGGGCCTAGTGAGCAGTTCTTC
CDR3aa: CASRIAGGPSEQFF

j_gene: TRBJ1-2
abundance: -
d_gene: TRBD1
v_gene: TRBV29-1
len: 19
CDR3nt: TGCAGCGTTGAATTCAGTATTCCGGACAGGAGAGTCTCTAACTATGGCTACACCTTC
CDR3aa: CSVEFSIPDRRVSNYGYTF

j_gene: TRBJ1-2
abundance: -
d_gene: -
v_gene: TRBV4-1
len: 15
CDR3nt: TGCGCCAGCAGCCAAGGGACATCTGGCATACGGGGCTACACCTTC
CDR3aa: CASSQGTSGIRGYTF

j_gene: TRBJ1-3
abundance: -
d_gene: -
v_gene: TRBV6-5
len: 14
CDR3nt: TGTGCCAGCTTTGGGGCTCCCTCTGGAAACACCATATATTTT
CDR3aa: CASFGAPSGNTIYF

j_gene: TRBJ2-7
abundance: -
d_gene: -
v_gene: TRBV5-1
len: 14
CDR3nt: TGCGCCAGCAGCTTGGTATCGGGGAACTACGAGCAGTACTTC
CDR3aa: CASSLVSGNYEQYF

j_gene: TRBJ2-7
abundance: -
d_gene: TRBD1
v_gene: TRBV28
len: 15
CDR3nt: TGTGCCAGCAGCTCCATACAGGGGAGCTCCTACGAGCAGTACTTC
CDR3aa: CASSSIQGSSYEQYF

j_gene: TRBJ1-4
abundance: -
d_gene: -
v_gene: TRBV5-5
len: 15
CDR3nt: TGTGCCAGCAGCTTGGTTCGGGCAACTAATGAAAAACTGTTTTTT
CDR3aa: CASSLVRATNEKLFF